This passage covers 24 T cell receptor beta chains from one sample sequenced in a study of T cell repertoires in cytomegalovirus infection. From the reads, TCRdb called clonotypes with MiXCR, one entry per CDR3 protein. Among around 450,000 distinct CDR3 sequences listed, about a third were seen once. The sequenced material came from PBMCs. The origin of the receptors is a human donor in good health (CMV status not recorded). Some clones in this sample may be carry-over from other donors' samples.

The DNA of the CDR3 is TGTGCCAGTAGCTACAGCGGGGACTACACAGATACGCAGTATTTT. This sequence encodes CASSYSGDYTDTQYF. This chain links TRBV19 with TRBJ2-3, with TRBD2 matching over 7 bases. The V gene's germline CDR1 is LNHDA and CDR2 SQIVND (reference sequence). This CDR3 has 15 residues. Germline trimming cut 6 bases from V and 2 bases from J; bases unmatched to any gene: 8. Using reference TRBV19 and TRBJ2-3 for the parts outside the CDR3, the full variable domain is DGGITQSPKYLFRKEGQNVTLSCEQNLNHDAMYWYRQDPGQGLRLIYYSQIVNDFQKGDIAEGYSVSREKKESFPLTVTSAQKNPTAFYLCASSYSGDYTDTQYFGPGTRLTVL.

The sample holds many counts of this clonotype. The CDR3 protein is CASSPSGAALTDTQYF. CDR3 bases: TGTGCCAGCAGCCCATCCGGGGCGGCCCTCACAGATACGCAGTATTTT. The chain joins TRBV7-2 to TRBJ2-3; D is possibly TRBD1 or TRBD2 (5 bases each). The CDR3 consists of 16 residues. Per the germline V gene, CDR1 is SGHTA and CDR2 is FQGNSA. V was trimmed by 5 bases and J by 2 bases, leaving 17 bases between them.

The V call is TRBV28, the J call TRBJ1-2; D remains ambiguous. The germline V gene has CDR1 MDHEN and CDR2 SYDVKM. This CDR3 contains 14 residues. V shed 7 bases and J shed 6 bases, with 18 bases lying between them. The CDR3 DNA is TGTGCCAGCACCCCCAGCGGCACGACGGATGGCTACACCTTC. Residues: CASTPSGTTDGYTF.

The chain carries TRBV28 and TRBJ2-2; 11 nucleotides line up with TRBD2. CDR3 length: 16 residues. V lost 5 bases, J lost 3 bases, and 5 bases stayed unmatched. Looked up from germline, CDR1 is MDHEN and CDR2 is SYDVKM. The CDR3 here is CASSDCSGGDTGELFF. The DNA for the CDR3 is TGTGCCAGCAGTGACTGTAGCGGGGGGGACACCGGGGAGCTGTTTTTT. Combining the CDR3 with reference TRBV28 and TRBJ2-2 gives the whole variable domain DVKVTQSSRYLVKRTGEKVFLECVQDMDHENMFWYRQDPGLGLRLIYFSYDVKMKEKGDIPEGYSVSREKKERFSLILESASTNQTSMYLCASSDCSGGDTGELFFGEGSRLTVL.

This clonotype appeared a few times. The genes are TRBV20-1 and TRBJ1-1, with 11 bases that match TRBD1. This CDR3 contains 18 residues. Trimming removed 1 base from V and 1 base from J; junction bases left unmatched: 11. Germline lookup yields CDR1 DFQATT and CDR2 SNEGSKA (reference sequence). The CDR3 reads CSARAQDRGHDRNTEAFF. The CDR3 coding sequence is TGCAGTGCTAGAGCTCAGGACAGGGGGCATGATAGGAACACTGAAGCTTTCTTT.

The chain uses TRBV7-8 and TRBJ1-1; D might be TRBD1 (6 bases). CDR1 and CDR2 (germline): SGHVS, FQNEAQ. This CDR3 has 15 residues. Trimming removed 6 bases at V and 2 bases at J, with 16 bases between. The CDR3 spells CASSRSYRENTEAFF. The DNA for the CDR3 is TGTGCCAGCAGTCGTTCCTACAGGGAAAACACTGAAGCTTTCTTT.

There are many counts of this clonotype. The V and J genes are TRBV7-2 and TRBJ1-5, with TRBD1 matching over 12 bases. Germline CDR1 and CDR2: SGHTA and FQGNSA. This CDR3 has 18 residues. With 5 bases clipped from V and 0 bases from J, the junction kept 8 bases outside the gene matches. In DNA form, the CDR3 reads TGTGCCAGCAGCACCGGGGACAGGGGGCCGTATAGCAATCAGCCCCAGCATTTT. Protein product: CASSTGDRGPYSNQPQHF.

The genes are TRBV6-6 and TRBJ2-5; D is undetermined. This CDR3 has 14 amino acids. Germline CDR1 reads MNHNY; CDR2 reads SVGAGI (reference sequence). V was cut by 0 bases and J by 0 bases, with 5 bases left in between. The CDR3 region has the DNA TGTGCCAGCAGTTACTCTCCAAACCAAGAGACCCAGTACTTC. This translates into CASSYSPNQETQYF.

In nucleotides, the CDR3 is TGTGCCAGCAGCTTATTTCCAGGGAGAGCGGGGGCACCCTACGAGCAGTACTTC. It codes for CASSLFPGRAGAPYEQYF. The chain joins TRBV7-9 to TRBJ2-7, with 8 bases fitting TRBD2. This CDR3 is 18 amino acids long. Germline lookup yields CDR1 SEHNR and CDR2 FQNEAQ (reference sequence). The ends lost 2 bases at V and 2 bases at J; junction bases unmatched: 14.

This clonotype was picked up one time. Since no conserved phenylalanine or tryptophan closes the CDR3, a read error is the likely cause. This rearrangement joins TRBV7-9 to TRBJ1-5; TRBD1 matches at 8 bases. CDR3 length: 15 residues. CDR1 is SEHNR, CDR2 FQNEAQ, per germline (reference sequence). The V gene end was trimmed by 4 bases and the J gene end by 0 bases; junction bases not matched to a gene: 2. CDR3 residues: CASSSDRGSNQPQHC. In nucleotides, the CDR3 is TGTGCCAGCAGCTCAGACAGGGGTAGCAATCAGCCCCAGCATTGT.

In DNA form, the CDR3 reads TGTGCCAGCAGCCAAGAAACTTTCACTGAAGCTTTCTTT. It is translated as CASSQETFTEAFF. V and J are TRBV14 and TRBJ1-1; D is ambiguous. V lost 0 bases and J 4 bases, leaving 6 bases between the germline ends. Germline V gene data show CDR1 as SGHDN and CDR2 as FVKESK. The CDR3 length is 13 residues.

The rearrangement links TRBV5-8 to TRBJ2-3; 15 positions agree with TRBD2. The CDR3 extends over 17 amino acids. CDR1 is SGHTS and CDR2 is YDEGEE in the germline V gene. With V trimmed by 4 bases and J by 6 bases, 9 bases remained unmatched. CDR3: CASSTPGLAGGADTQYF. As DNA, the CDR3 is TGTGCCAGCAGCACACCGGGACTAGCGGGGGGTGCTGATACGCAGTATTTT.

This clonotype was found a few times. The chain combines TRBV28 with TRBJ1-1; a weak D match, TRBD1 (5 bases). The V gene's germline CDR1 is MDHEN and CDR2 SYDVKM. The CDR3 contains 12 residues. Trimming took 2 bases from V and 6 from J, leaving 7 bases between them. The CDR3 DNA follows: TGTGCCAGCAGTTTACTCAGGGCTGAAGCTTTCTTT. Its protein product is CASSLLRAEAFF.

The chain has TRBV12-3 or TRBV12-4 and TRBJ1-6; 12 nucleotides line up with TRBD1. V lost 5 bases and J lost 11; bases outside the gene matches: 4. The CDR3 consists of 14 residues. CDR3 sequence reads: CASSLGQGAPPLHF. CDR3 nucleotides: TGTGCCAGCAGTCTGGGACAGGGGGCTCCACCCCTCCACTTT.

The chain's CDR3 is CASSQTGHYGYTF. CDR3 sequence (DNA): TGTGCCAGCAGCCAGACAGGCCACTATGGCTACACCTTC. The chain recombines TRBV7-6 with TRBJ1-2, with D possibly matching TRBD1 (6 bases). There are 13 residues in the CDR3. CDR1 SGHVS and CDR2 FNYEAQ come from the germline V gene. Trimming shortened V by 5 bases and J by 3 bases, and 10 bases separated the two germline ends. The complete variable domain, with remaining parts taken from reference TRBV7-6 and TRBJ1-2, reads GAGVSQSPRYKVTKRGQDVALRCDPISGHVSLYWYRQALGQGPEFLTYFNYEAQQDKSGLPNDRFSAERPEGSISTLTIQRTEQRDSAMYRCASSQTGHYGYTFGSGTRLTVV.

This clonotype was seen ten or more times. This chain connects TRBV7-2 to TRBJ1-1; 8 bases are shared with TRBD1. The V segment lost 2 bases and the J segment 4 bases; nucleotides outside the gene matches: 3. CDR1 and CDR2 (germline): SGHTA, FQGNSA. This CDR3 contains 14 residues. In nucleotides, the CDR3 is TGTGCCAGCAGCTTAAAACAGGGGGGCACTGAAGCTTTCTTT. Translated: CASSLKQGGTEAFF.

This chain connects TRBV13 to TRBJ1-2; D gene unclear. Per germline, CDR1 PRHDT and CDR2 FYEKMQ (reference sequence). Between the trimmed V and J ends, which lost 0 bases and 8 bases, there was a span of 16 bases. The CDR3 is 15 amino acids. CDR3 in DNA: TGTGCCAGCAGCTTAGGCCGGGCCGGAATTCGGGGCTACACCTTC. Its translation: CASSLGRAGIRGYTF.

The table lists this clonotype with a few counts. This chain uses TRBV6-2 or TRBV6-3 with TRBJ2-5, with a possible D match to TRBD2 (6 bases). Germline V gene data show CDR1 as MNHEY and CDR2 as SVGEGT. V dropped 4 bases and J dropped 1 base, with 22 bases sitting between them. The length of the CDR3 is 18 residues. The CDR3 loop reads CASSFDPPVGGSQETQYF. The CDR3 DNA is TGTGCCAGCAGTTTTGATCCCCCGGTCGGGGGTTCCCAAGAGACCCAGTACTTC.

This clonotype was detected only a few times. The genes are TRBV7-2 and TRBJ2-7; no clear D. The length of the CDR3 is 13 residues. Trimming took off 3 bases at V and 3 bases at J, with 9 bases between the two ends. The germline CDR1 and CDR2 sequences are SGHTA and FQGNSA. CDR3 in DNA: TGTGCCAGCAGCTTGTCCGCTTACTACGAGCAGTACTTC. This codes for CASSLSAYYEQYF.

About this clonotype itself: This CDR3 fails to terminate in the conserved phenylalanine or tryptophan, so it likely reflects a read error. The CDR3 nucleotides are TGTGCCAGCAGTTGGGGGACAGGGGGCGCTGGGGCCAACGTCCTGACTTGC. Amino acid sequence: CASSWGTGGAGANVLTC. The chain couples TRBV6-8 to TRBJ2-6; 12 nucleotides align to TRBD1. The J segment lost 2 bases and the V segment lost 4 bases, leaving 3 bases of the junction unmatched. CDR1 MNHGY and CDR2 SAAAGT come from the germline V gene. The CDR3 is 17 residues long.

This clonotype was observed at least ten times. The chain carries TRBV7-2 and TRBJ1-1; TRBD1 agrees at 7 bases. Germline CDR1 and CDR2: SGHTA and FQGNSA. This CDR3 is built from 14 residues. The ends lost 3 bases at V and 7 bases at J; junction bases unmatched: 8. The CDR3 spells CASSFNRGTLEAFF. CDR3 nucleotide sequence: TGTGCCAGCAGCTTTAACAGGGGCACCCTTGAAGCTTTCTTT.

As concerns this clonotype: Germline and junction disagree at one end, which may indicate a read error. This chain uses TRBV4-1 with TRBJ1-2, with D possibly TRBD1 on 5 matching bases. Germline V gene lookup returns CDR1 MGHRA and CDR2 YSYEKL. The CDR3 contains 15 residues. The CDR3 DNA reads TGTGCCAGCAGCCTCGACAGAGATATTTTTTATGGCTACACCTTC. Protein: CASSLDRDIFYGYTF.

The chain employs TRBV6-4 and TRBJ2-2; D uncertain. The CDR3 is 13 residues long. The germline V gene has CDR1 MRHNA and CDR2 SNTAGT. The V gene lost 2 bases and the J gene lost 6 bases, with 7 bases spanning the gap. The CDR3 nucleotides read TGTGCCAGCAGTGACCCCATTTCCGGGGAGCTGTTTTTT. Protein sequence: CASSDPISGELFF.

This clonotype was found many times. This chain links TRBV11-2 with TRBJ2-3, with D perhaps matching TRBD1 or TRBD2 (5 bases each). The germline CDR1 and CDR2 sequences are SGHAT and FQNNGV. The CDR3 extends over 14 amino acids. V was clipped by 5 bases and J by 0 bases, with 9 bases between them. The chain's CDR3 is CASSRGPSTDTQYF. CDR3 sequence (DNA): TGTGCCAGCAGCAGGGGACCGAGCACAGATACGCAGTATTTT.